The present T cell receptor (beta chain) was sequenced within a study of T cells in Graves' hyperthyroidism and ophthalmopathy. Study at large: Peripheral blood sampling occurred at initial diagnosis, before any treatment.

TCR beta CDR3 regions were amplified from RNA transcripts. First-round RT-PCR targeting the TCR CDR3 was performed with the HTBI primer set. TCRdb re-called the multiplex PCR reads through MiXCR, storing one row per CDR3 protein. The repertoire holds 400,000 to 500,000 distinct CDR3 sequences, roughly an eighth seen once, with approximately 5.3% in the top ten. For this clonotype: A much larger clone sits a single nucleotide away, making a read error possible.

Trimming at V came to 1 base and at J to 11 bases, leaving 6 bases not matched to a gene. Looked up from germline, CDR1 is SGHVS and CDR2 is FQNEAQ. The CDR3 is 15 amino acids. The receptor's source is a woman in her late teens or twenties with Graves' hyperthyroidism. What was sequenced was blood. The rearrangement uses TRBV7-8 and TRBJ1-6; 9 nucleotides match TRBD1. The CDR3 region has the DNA TGTGCCAGCAGCTTAGGCGGGACAGGGTACACACCCCTCCACTTT. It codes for CASSLGGTGYTPLHF.